Listed below are T cell receptor beta chains from one sample, sequenced in a study of T cell responses to AZD1222 COVID-19 vaccine. Profiling relied on immunoSEQ multiplex PCR, and the TCRdb table lists in-frame clones only, not all of them. The sample comprises 150,000 to 200,000 clones, 88% of which are singletons, and 20% to 30% rests with the top ten. The source was peripheral blood, collected 28 days after the second AZD1222 dose. All receptors derive from an adult who received the AZD1222 COVID-19 vaccine. CDR3s include the opening cysteine and the closing phenylalanine or tryptophan. D genes are given only for firm matches. Only some rows state a clone size, as once, few, many or a class for expanded clones.

D | J | V | size | DNA | CDR3
NA | TRBJ2-7 | TRBV5-1 | NA | TGCGCCAGCAGTTATACTACAGGGGGGGTTCCCTACGAGCAGTACTTC | CASSYTTGGVPYEQYF
TRBD1 | TRBJ2-7 | TRBV6-5 | NA | TGTGCCAGCAGGACCCCCAGGGGGTACGAGCAGTACTTC | CASRTPRGYEQYF
NA | TRBJ2-2 | TRBV16 | NA | TGTGCCAGCAGCCCATTAAGACTGGGGGCGAACACCGGGGAGCTGTTTTTT | CASSPLRLGANTGELFF
NA | TRBJ2-7 | TRBV4-3 | few | TGCGCCAGCAGCCAGTACCTGAGCTACGAGCAGTACTTC | CASSQYLSYEQYF
NA | TRBJ2-7 | TRBV1 | NA | TGCACCAGCAGCCGCCGACTAGCGGGAGCCTACGAGCAGTACTTC | CTSSRRLAGAYEQYF
NA | TRBJ1-2 | TRBV5-4 | NA | TGTGCCAGCAGCTCTGGACAGCAAACTAACTATGGCTACACCTTC | CASSSGQQTNYGYTF
NA | TRBJ1-5 | TRBV28 | NA | TGTGCCAGCAGTTCAGGACAGCGGTACCAGCCCCAGCATTTT | CASSSGQRYQPQHF
TRBD1 | TRBJ2-7 | TRBV18 | NA | TGTGCCAGCTCACTGGGACAGGGACTTTACGAGCAGTACTTC | CASSLGQGLYEQYF
NA | TRBJ2-3 | TRBV6-2/TRBV6-3 | NA | TGTGCCAGCAGCGCCGACTCCCTTACAGATACGCAGTATTTT | CASSADSLTDTQYF
NA | TRBJ1-3 | TRBV19 | NA | TGTGCCAGTAGTCCCGCGTACTCTGGAAACACCATATATTTT | CASSPAYSGNTIYF
NA | TRBJ2-6 | TRBV7-2 | NA | TGTGCCAGCAGCCGCGGGACAAGGGGGGCTGGGGCCAACGTCCTGACTTTC | CASSRGTRGAGANVLTF
TRBD1 | TRBJ2-5 | TRBV6-5 | NA | TGTGCCAGCAGGCGCCGACAGGGGCTGGAGACCCAGTACTTC | CASRRRQGLETQYF
NA | TRBJ2-2 | TRBV7-7 | once | TGTGCTAGCAGCCCCTCAGGGCTCACCGGGGAGCTGTTTTTT | CASSPSGLTGELFF
TRBD1 | TRBJ1-6 | TRBV2 | NA | TGTGCCAGCAACATTCCGGGACAGGAGTCACCCCTCCACTTT | CASNIPGQESPLHF
NA | TRBJ2-1 | TRBV7-9 | NA | TGTGCCAGCAGCCACAATGAGCAGTTCTTC | CASSHNEQFF
NA | TRBJ1-6 | TRBV5-4 | NA | TGTGCCAGCAGCTCACCAGGGATCCTGGCCCTCCACTTT | CASSSPGILALHF
TRBD1 | TRBJ1-4 | TRBV5-1 | NA | TGCGCCAGCAGCCTCGGACAGGTGGACCCTCATGAAAAACTGTTTTTT | CASSLGQVDPHEKLFF
NA | TRBJ2-3 | TRBV24-1 | once | TGTGCCACCAGTGATTTGGGTAGCACAGATACGCAGTATTTT | CATSDLGSTDTQYF
TRBD2 | TRBJ2-7 | TRBV6-5 | NA | TGTGCCAGCAGTTACGGAGCGGGAGGGTACGAGCAGTACTTC | CASSYGAGGYEQYF
NA | TRBJ2-7 | TRBV10-1 | NA | TGCGCCAGCAGTGAGGGGGCAGCAAACTCCTACGAGCAGTACTTC | CASSEGAANSYEQYF
TRBD2 | TRBJ2-3 | TRBV20-1 | few | TGCAGTGCTAGTTCAGCGGGAGGGTCGGATACGCAGTATTTT | CSASSAGGSDTQYF
NA | TRBJ1-2 | TRBV12-3/TRBV12-4 | NA | TGTGCCAGCAGTTTTAAGCCCCTGAATGGCTACACCTTC | CASSFKPLNGYTF
NA | TRBJ1-1 | TRBV5-1 | NA | TGCGCCAGCACGGTCAGGGGTTTTGGCGCTGAAGCTTTCTTT | CASTVRGFGAEAFF